The subject of this entry is one TCR beta chain. What it binds is not known. TCRdb keeps only in-frame clones here, not all; method: immunoSEQ multiplex PCR. Among 73,000 or so clones listed, around 80% were seen once. This record belongs to a study of T cell responses to AZD1222 COVID-19 vaccine. Study outcomes and limitations: The reported proportion of spike-specific TCRs targeting unmutated variant regions was nearly half.

This CDR3 has 14 amino acids. J was trimmed by 3 bases and V by 5 bases; bases with no gene match: 5. Germline lookup yields CDR1 SGHNT and CDR2 YENEEA. This material consisted of peripheral blood, taken 28 days after the second AZD1222 dose. J is TRBJ2-3 and V is TRBV11-3; TRBD2 matches at 7 bases. This TCR came from an adult who received the AZD1222 COVID-19 vaccine. CDR3 in amino acids: CASSPGLETDTQYF. CDR3 sequence (DNA): TGTGCCAGCAGCCCTGGACTAGAGACAGATACGCAGTATTTT.